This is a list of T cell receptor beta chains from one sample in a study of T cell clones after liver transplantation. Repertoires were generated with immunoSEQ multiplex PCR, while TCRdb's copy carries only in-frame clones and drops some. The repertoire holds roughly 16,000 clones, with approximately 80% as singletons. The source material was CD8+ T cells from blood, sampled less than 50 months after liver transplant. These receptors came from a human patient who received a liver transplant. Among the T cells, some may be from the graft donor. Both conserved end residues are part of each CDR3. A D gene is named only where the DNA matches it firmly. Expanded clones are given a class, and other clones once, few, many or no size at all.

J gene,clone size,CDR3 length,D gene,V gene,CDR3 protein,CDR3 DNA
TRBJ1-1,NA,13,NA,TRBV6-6,CASSYLMADEAFF,TGTGCCAGCAGTTACTTAATGGCAGACGAAGCTTTCTTT
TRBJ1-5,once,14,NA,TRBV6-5,CASSTRPLGGPQHF,TGTGCCAGCAGCACCCGTCCCCTTGGAGGACCCCAGCATTTT
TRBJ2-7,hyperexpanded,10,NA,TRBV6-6,CASSRGEQYF,TGTGCCAGCAGTCGGGGCGAGCAGTACTTC
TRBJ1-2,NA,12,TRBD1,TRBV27,CASRGTGYGYTF,TGTGCCAGTCGAGGGACAGGGTATGGCTACACCTTC
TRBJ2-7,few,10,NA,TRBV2,CASSRGEQYF,TGTGCCAGCAGTCGGGGCGAGCAGTACTTC
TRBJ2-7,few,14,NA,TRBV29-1,CSVQTGRSFYEQYF,TGCAGCGTGCAGACAGGGAGGTCTTTCTACGAGCAGTACTTC
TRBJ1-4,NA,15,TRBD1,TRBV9,CASSVGDSLNEKLFF,TGTGCCAGCAGCGTAGGGGACAGCCTTAATGAAAAACTGTTTTTT
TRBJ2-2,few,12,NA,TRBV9,CASSVGSGELFF,TGTGCCAGCAGCGTGGGATCCGGGGAGCTGTTTTTT
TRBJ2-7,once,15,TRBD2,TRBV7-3,CASSLSAGASYEQYF,TGTGCCAGCAGCTTATCTGCGGGAGCGAGCTACGAGCAGTACTTC
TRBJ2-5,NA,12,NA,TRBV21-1,CAVHRGEETQYF,TGTGCCGTACACCGAGGGGAAGAGACCCAGTACTTC
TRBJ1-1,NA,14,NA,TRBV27,CASSLTAAATEAFF,TGTGCCAGCAGTTTAACGGCAGCCGCCACTGAAGCTTTCTTT
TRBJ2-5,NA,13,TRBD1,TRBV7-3,CASSTGGLETQYF,TGTGCCAGCAGCACAGGGGGCTTGGAGACCCAGTACTTC
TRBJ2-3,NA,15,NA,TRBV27,CASSYYRVATDTQYF,TGTGCCAGCAGTTACTACAGGGTGGCTACAGATACGCAGTATTTT
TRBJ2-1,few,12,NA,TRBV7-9,CASNLLTSEQFF,TGTGCCAGCAACCTTCTCACAAGTGAGCAGTTCTTC
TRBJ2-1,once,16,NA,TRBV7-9,CASSPRTASSYNEQFF,TGTGCCAGCAGCCCTCGGACAGCGAGCTCCTACAATGAGCAGTTCTTC
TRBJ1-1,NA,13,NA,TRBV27,CASTRSLNTEAFF,TGTGCCAGCACCCGATCATTGAACACTGAAGCTTTCTTT
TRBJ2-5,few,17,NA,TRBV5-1,CASSFDPESGTVETQYF,TGCGCCAGCAGCTTTGACCCCGAGAGCGGAACTGTGGAGACCCAGTACTTC
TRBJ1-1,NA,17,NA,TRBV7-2,CASSLAFLITAGNEAFF,TGTGCCAGCAGCTTAGCTTTCCTAATTACGGCGGGGAACGAAGCTTTCTTT
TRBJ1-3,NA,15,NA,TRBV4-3,CASSQDGGPGNTIYF,TGCGCCAGCAGCCAAGACGGGGGGCCTGGAAACACCATATATTTT
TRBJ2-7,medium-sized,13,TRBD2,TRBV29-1,CSVENAGDYEQYF,TGCAGCGTTGAAAATGCGGGGGACTACGAGCAGTACTTC
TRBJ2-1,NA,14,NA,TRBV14,CASSLWEEYNEQFF,TGTGCCAGCAGCCTCTGGGAGGAGTACAATGAGCAGTTCTTC
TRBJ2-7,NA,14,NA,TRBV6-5,CASRYGDGTYEQYF,TGTGCCAGCAGATACGGGGACGGAACCTACGAGCAGTACTTC
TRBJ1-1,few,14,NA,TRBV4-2,CASTPNRAWTEAFF,TGTGCCAGCACCCCTAACCGAGCCTGGACTGAAGCTTTCTTT
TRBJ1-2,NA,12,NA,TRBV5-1,CASSLGADGYTF,TGCGCCAGCAGCTTGGGAGCGGATGGCTACACCTTC
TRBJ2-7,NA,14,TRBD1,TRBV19,CASTTGGSFYEQYF,TGTGCCAGCACAACAGGGGGGAGTTTCTACGAGCAGTACTTC
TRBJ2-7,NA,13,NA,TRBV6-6,CASSYYSGGEQYF,TGTGCCAGCAGTTACTATTCGGGCGGGGAGCAGTACTTC
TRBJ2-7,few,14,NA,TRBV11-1,CASSLDQGQDEQYF,TGTGCCAGCAGCTTAGACCAGGGGCAAGACGAGCAGTACTTC
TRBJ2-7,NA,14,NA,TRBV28,CASSFQGNPYEQYF,TGTGCCAGCAGTTTTCAGGGGAATCCCTACGAGCAGTACTTC
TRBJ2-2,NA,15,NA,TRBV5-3,CARSLPPGYVGELFF,TGTGCCAGAAGCCTCCCCCCAGGATACGTCGGGGAGCTGTTTTTT
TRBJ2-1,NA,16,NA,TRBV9,CASSSTRGGAWNEQFF,TGTGCCAGCAGTTCGACCCGAGGGGGGGCGTGGAATGAGCAGTTCTTC
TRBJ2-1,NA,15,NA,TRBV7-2,CASSLGQPSYNEQFF,TGTGCCAGCAGCTTGGGGCAGCCCTCCTACAATGAGCAGTTCTTC
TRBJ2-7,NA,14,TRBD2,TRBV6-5,CASSTGLAGWGQYF,TGTGCCAGCAGTACGGGACTAGCGGGCTGGGGGCAGTACTTC
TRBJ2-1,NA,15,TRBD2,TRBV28,CASSLETSGGNEQFF,TGTGCCAGCAGTTTAGAAACTAGCGGGGGCAATGAGCAGTTCTTC
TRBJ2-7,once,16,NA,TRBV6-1,CASSEFYRTSYYEQYF,TGTGCCAGCAGTGAATTCTACAGGACATCCTACTACGAGCAGTACTTC
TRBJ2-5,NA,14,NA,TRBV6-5,CASSSGRGAQTQYF,TGTGCCAGCAGCTCTGGGAGGGGGGCCCAGACCCAGTACTTC
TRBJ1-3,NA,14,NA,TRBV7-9,CASSAPGGGNTIYF,TGTGCCAGCAGCGCCCCGGGGGGTGGAAACACCATATATTTT
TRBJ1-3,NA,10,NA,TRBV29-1,CSAVGNTIYF,TGCAGCGCAGTAGGAAACACCATATATTTT
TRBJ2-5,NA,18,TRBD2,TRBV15,CATQREATGLAGAETQYF,TGTGCCACTCAACGGGAAGCAACGGGACTAGCGGGAGCAGAGACCCAGTACTTC
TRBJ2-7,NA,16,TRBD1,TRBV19,CASSVAGTGASYEQYF,TGTGCCAGTAGTGTCGCCGGGACAGGGGCTTCATACGAGCAGTACTTC
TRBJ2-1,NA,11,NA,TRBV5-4,CASSSGLEQFF,TGTGCCAGCAGCTCGGGTTTGGAGCAGTTCTTC
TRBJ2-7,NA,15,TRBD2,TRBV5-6,CASSLGGRVIYEQYF,TGTGCCAGCAGCTTGGGCGGGAGGGTCATCTACGAGCAGTACTTC
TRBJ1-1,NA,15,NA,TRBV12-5,CASGFLDSMNTEAFF,TGTGCTAGTGGTTTCCTTGACAGCATGAACACTGAAGCTTTCTTT
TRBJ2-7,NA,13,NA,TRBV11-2,CASSVRTVYEQYF,TGTGCCAGCAGCGTACGGACAGTCTACGAGCAGTACTTC
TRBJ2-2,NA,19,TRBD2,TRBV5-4,CASSVTGELAGGLIGELFF,TGTGCCAGCAGCGTAACAGGGGAACTAGCGGGGGGTCTCATCGGGGAGCTGTTTTTT
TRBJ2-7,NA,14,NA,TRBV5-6,CASSLQGLGYEQYF,TGTGCCAGCAGCTTGCAGGGGTTGGGGTACGAGCAGTACTTC
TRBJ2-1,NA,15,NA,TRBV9,CASSVAFGGYNEQFF,TGTGCCAGCAGCGTAGCGTTCGGGGGCTACAATGAGCAGTTCTTC
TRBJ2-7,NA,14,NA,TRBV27,CASSRMPRVYEQYF,TGTGCCAGCAGCCGGATGCCCCGAGTCTACGAGCAGTACTTC
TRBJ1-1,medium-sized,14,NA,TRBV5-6,CASSLWGANTEAFF,TGTGCCAGCAGCTTGTGGGGGGCAAACACTGAAGCTTTCTTT
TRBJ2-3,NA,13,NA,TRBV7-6,CASSSAGADTQYF,TGTGCCAGCAGCTCAGCAGGGGCAGATACGCAGTATTTT
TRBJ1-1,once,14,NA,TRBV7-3,CASSSRAVGTEAFF,TGTGCCAGCAGCTCCAGGGCAGTTGGGACTGAAGCTTTCTTT
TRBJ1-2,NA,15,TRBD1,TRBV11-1,CASSPLGQPNYGYTF,TGTGCCAGCAGCCCATTGGGACAGCCTAACTATGGCTACACCTTC
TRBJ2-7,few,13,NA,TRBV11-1,CASSLVTNYEQYF,TGTGCCAGCAGCTTAGTAACTAACTACGAGCAGTACTTC
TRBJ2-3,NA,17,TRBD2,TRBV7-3,CASSFFSGTSNWDTQYF,TGTGCCAGCAGCTTTTTCTCCGGGACTAGCAATTGGGATACGCAGTATTTT
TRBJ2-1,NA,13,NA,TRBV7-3,CASRPPEGNEQFF,TGTGCCAGCAGACCTCCGGAGGGGAATGAGCAGTTCTTC
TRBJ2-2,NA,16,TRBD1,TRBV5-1,CASSFPDRANTGELFF,TGCGCCAGCAGCTTTCCTGACAGGGCCAACACCGGGGAGCTGTTTTTT
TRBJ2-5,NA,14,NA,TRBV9,CASSVQDRQETQYF,TGTGCCAGCAGCGTACAGGACCGACAAGAGACCCAGTACTTC
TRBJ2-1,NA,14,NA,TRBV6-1,CASSEWGEKDEQFF,TGTGCCAGCAGTGAATGGGGGGAAAAGGATGAGCAGTTCTTC
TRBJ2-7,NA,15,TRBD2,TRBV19,CASSPTSGDSYEQYF,TGTGCCAGTAGTCCAACTAGCGGGGACTCCTACGAGCAGTACTTC
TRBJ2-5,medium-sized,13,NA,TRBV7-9,CASSSLLRGLAYF,TGTGCCAGCAGCTCATTATTACGGGGGCTCGCGTACTTC
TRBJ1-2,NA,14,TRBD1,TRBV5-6,CASSPGQLSYGYTF,TGTGCCAGCAGCCCGGGACAGCTCTCATATGGCTACACCTTC